The 12 T cell receptor beta chains below were found in one sample sequenced in a study of T cell responses to AZD1222 COVID-19 vaccine. Using immunoSEQ multiplex PCR, the repertoire was profiled, and TCRdb retains in-frame clones only, with some absent. The sample shows tens of thousands of clones, roughly 80% of them seen only once. The sequencing here drew on peripheral blood, taken 28 days after the second AZD1222 dose. The source is an adult who received the AZD1222 COVID-19 vaccine.

The rearrangement links TRBV6-5 to TRBJ2-1; 10 bases agree with TRBD2. V lost 7 bases and J lost 5; bases outside the gene matches: 8. This CDR3 spans 15 amino acids. The V gene's germline CDR1 is MNHEY and CDR2 SVGAGI. The DNA of the CDR3 is TGTGCCAGCACCCTAGCGGGGGCCCGGGACAATGAGCAGTTCTTC. This translates into CASTLAGARDNEQFF.

V is TRBV7-8 and J is TRBJ1-2; unclear D gene. V lost 5 bases to trimming and J lost 6 bases, with 16 bases between them. Germline loops: CDR1 SGHVS, CDR2 FQNEAQ. The CDR3 is 14 residues long. CDR3 region: CASSAISGPNGYTF. The CDR3 DNA reads TGTGCCAGCAGCGCGATTAGCGGTCCGAATGGCTACACCTTC.

This clone was found a few times. The chain uses TRBV16 and TRBJ2-7; the D call may be TRBD1 or TRBD2 (5 bases each). Germline CDR1 KGHSY, CDR2 FQNENV. V shed 0 bases and J shed 6 bases, with 9 bases lying between them. The CDR3 length is 13 residues. The CDR3 spells CASSQSERGEQYF. CDR3 coding DNA: TGTGCCAGCAGCCAATCGGAGAGGGGCGAGCAGTACTTC.

This clone was observed a single time. The chain is built from TRBV10-3 and TRBJ1-6; 7 nucleotides line up with TRBD1. The germline CDR1 and CDR2 sequences are ENHRY and SYGVKD. The CDR3 contains 15 residues. Germline trimming cut 4 bases from V and 8 bases from J; bases unmatched to any gene: 8. In DNA, the CDR3 is TGTGCCATCAGTGTACAGGGGAAAGATGATTCACCCCTCCACTTT. Translation: CAISVQGKDDSPLHF.

J is TRBJ1-5 and V is TRBV6-2 or TRBV6-3; possibly TRBD1 for D (6 bases). This CDR3 spans 15 amino acids. Trimming cost V 5 bases and J 3 bases, with 14 bases left between them. Germline lookup yields CDR1 MNHEY and CDR2 SVGEGT. CDR3 in DNA: TGTGCCAGCAGTGAGCCGGACAGTTACAATCAGCCCCAGCATTTT. Its translation is CASSEPDSYNQPQHF.

This clone was observed a few times. This chain connects TRBV4-1 to TRBJ2-7; D possibly corresponds to TRBD2 (5 bases). The CDR3 has 15 amino acids. The germline gives CDR1 MGHRA, CDR2 YSYEKL. The V gene lost 2 bases and the J gene lost 4 bases, with 15 bases spanning the gap. CDR3 nucleotides: TGCGCCAGCAGCCAACCCCTAGCCCCCCTGTACGAGCAGTACTTC. Translating it yields CASSQPLAPLYEQYF.

The rearrangement joins TRBV7-6 to TRBJ2-5; 13 bases line up with TRBD2. Germline V gives CDR1 SGHVS, CDR2 FNYEAQ. The trim removed 4 bases at V and 4 bases at J, leaving 3 bases unmatched. The CDR3 runs to 15 residues. The CDR3 DNA reads TGTGCCAGCAGCTGGGGACTAGCGGGGATAGAGACCCAGTACTTC. Its translation is CASSWGLAGIETQYF.

The rearrangement joins TRBV5-1 to TRBJ2-1; 8 bases align to TRBD2. J was trimmed by 6 bases and V by 4 bases; bases with no gene match: 18. This CDR3 has 18 amino acids. Germline V gene data show CDR1 as SGHRS and CDR2 as YFSETQ. This CDR3 is CASSPAYGPYGGANEQFF. The DNA of the CDR3 is TGCGCCAGCAGCCCAGCGTACGGCCCCTACGGGGGGGCCAATGAGCAGTTCTTC.

This clone was picked up a small number of times. V gene TRBV6-5 combines with J gene TRBJ2-2; 12 bases line up with TRBD2. Germline V lookup: CDR1 MNHEY, CDR2 SVGAGI. The V gene end was trimmed by 7 bases and the J gene end by 6 bases; junction bases not matched to a gene: 6. This CDR3 is 15 amino acids long. This CDR3 reads CASTSLAGGPGELFF. CDR3 in DNA: TGTGCCAGCACCTCACTAGCGGGGGGTCCCGGGGAGCTGTTTTTT.

The chain has TRBV10-2 and TRBJ1-5; possibly TRBD1 for D (6 bases). Germline CDR1 and CDR2: WSHSY and SAAADI. CDR3 length equals 14 residues. Trimming left V 5 bases short and J 5 bases short, with 13 bases between. CDR3 bases: TGCGCCAGCAGTTTTGGACAGCGGGATCAGCCCCAGCATTTT. It is translated as CASSFGQRDQPQHF.

J is TRBJ1-1 and V is TRBV27, with D tentatively TRBD1 (6 bases). Trimming stripped 5 bases from V and 5 bases from J, with 18 bases between. This CDR3 is 15 amino acids long. CDR1 is MNHEY, CDR2 SMNVEV, per germline (reference sequence). CDR3 sequence: CASSPTLGGGTEAFF. The CDR3 region has the DNA TGTGCCAGCAGTCCCACCCTCGGAGGGGGAACTGAAGCTTTCTTT.

CDR3 sequence reads: CASSLGTGGRDTEAFF. The CDR3 nucleotides are TGTGCCAGCAGCTTGGGGACAGGGGGCAGGGACACTGAAGCTTTCTTT. V gene TRBV5-8 combines with J gene TRBJ1-1, with TRBD1 matching over 11 bases. The CDR3 sequence is 16 residues long. The V segment lost 0 bases and the J segment 3 bases; nucleotides outside the gene matches: 4. Germline CDR1 is SGHTS and CDR2 is YDEGEE.